This is a list of T cell receptor beta chains from one sample in a study of T cells after yellow fever vaccination. TCRdb processed the 5' RACE reads anew with MiXCR; each CDR3 protein has one entry. Among roughly 310,000 distinct CDR3 sequences listed, roughly 9.4% were seen once. The sequences come from PBMCs, collected on the day of the first yellow fever vaccination. These TCRs come from a man aged 18 to 35 who received the YFV17D yellow fever vaccine. Each CDR3 is given with its conserved first and last residue. Each record gives: V gene, clone size, D gene, J gene, CDR3 protein, CDR3 DNA. The D gene is left open where the match is weak. Clone size is given for some rows only: seen once, a few or many times, or a class if the clone is expanded.

TRBV6-5,few,TRBD1,TRBJ1-2,CASSSPGQGYGYTF,TGTGCCAGCAGTTCTCCGGGACAGGGTTATGGCTACACCTTC
TRBV5-1,many,-,TRBJ1-4,CASSLDEKLFF,TGCGCCAGCAGCTTGGATGAAAAACTGTTTTTT
TRBV7-9,many,-,TRBJ2-7,CASSREVGEQYF,TGTGCCAGCAGCCGAGAAGTAGGCGAGCAGTACTTC
TRBV4-3,-,-,TRBJ1-1,CASSQDSGTEAFF,TGCGCCAGCAGCCAAGATAGCGGCACTGAAGCTTTCTTT
TRBV30,few,-,TRBJ2-1,CAWMPLGTYNEQFF,TGTGCCTGGATGCCCCTAGGAACCTACAATGAGCAGTTCTTC
TRBV7-9,-,TRBD1,TRBJ1-1,CASSTTGGRGAEAFF,TGTGCCAGCAGCACGACAGGGGGCAGGGGCGCTGAAGCTTTCTTT
TRBV6-1,few,-,TRBJ1-3,CASSLYGLSGNTIYF,TGTGCCAGCAGCCTGTACGGACTCTCTGGAAACACCATATATTTT
TRBV2,few,-,TRBJ2-1,CAIPRWGDPYNEQFF,TGTGCCATTCCTAGATGGGGGGACCCCTACAATGAGCAGTTCTTC
TRBV20-1,-,-,TRBJ1-4,CSASSYNEKLFF,TGCAGTGCTAGCAGTTATAATGAAAAACTGTTTTTT
TRBV4-3,many,TRBD1,TRBJ1-5,CASSQTHRGLNNQPQHF,TGCGCCAGCAGCCAAACACACAGGGGGCTAAACAATCAGCCCCAGCATTTT
TRBV19,-,-,TRBJ2-1,CASSMGDVRNEQFF,TGTGCCAGTAGTATGGGGGACGTGAGGAATGAGCAGTTCTTC
TRBV7-2,-,TRBD2,TRBJ2-1,CASSSPSSGDYNEQFF,TGTGCCAGCAGCTCCCCGTCTAGCGGGGACTACAATGAGCAGTTCTTC
TRBV7-2,few,TRBD1,TRBJ2-1,CASSLTGAIVSRNEQFF,TGTGCCAGCAGCCTGACAGGGGCCATAGTATCCCGTAATGAGCAGTTCTTC
TRBV18,-,TRBD1,TRBJ2-1,CASSVGTGFDEQFF,TGTGCCAGCTCAGTCGGGACAGGGTTCGATGAGCAGTTCTTC
TRBV12-3/TRBV12-4,many,-,TRBJ2-1,CACGVYNEQFF,TGTGCCTGCGGGGTTTACAATGAGCAGTTCTTC
TRBV19,-,-,TRBJ1-5,CASSAPPGPQHF,TGTGCCAGTAGTGCCCCCCCTGGGCCCCAGCATTTT
TRBV4-1,-,TRBD1,TRBJ1-1,CASSQYSRDRSFRTEAFF,TGCGCCAGCAGCCAATATAGCCGGGACAGGTCTTTTCGCACTGAAGCTTTCTTT
TRBV12-3/TRBV12-4,-,-,TRBJ2-3,CAIAPDDTDTQYF,TGTGCCATCGCCCCGGACGACACAGATACGCAGTATTTT
TRBV7-2,few,-,TRBJ1-2,CASSLAGLARPGYTF,TGTGCCAGCAGCTTAGCGGGGCTGGCACGTCCTGGCTACACCTTC
TRBV13,-,TRBD1,TRBJ1-1,CASSEGQGEVTEAFF,TGTGCCAGCAGCGAGGGACAGGGGGAGGTTACTGAAGCTTTCTTT
TRBV5-1,-,TRBD1,TRBJ1-1,CASSPVTGIGDTEAFF,TGCGCCAGCAGCCCCGTGACAGGGATTGGGGACACTGAAGCTTTCTTT
TRBV4-1,many,TRBD1,TRBJ1-2,CASSQEVAGGLGGGYTF,TGCGCCAGCAGCCAAGAAGTGGCAGGGGGCCTTGGAGGTGGCTACACCTTC
TRBV27,few,-,TRBJ2-1,CASSPTWAPYNEQFF,TGTGCCAGCAGTCCCACTTGGGCCCCCTACAATGAGCAGTTCTTC
TRBV7-2,-,-,TRBJ1-1,CASSLSPTITNTEAFF,TGTGCCAGCAGCTTATCCCCCACCATAACCAACACTGAAGCTTTCTTT
TRBV7-3,-,-,TRBJ2-6,CASSFGRVSGANVLTF,TGTGCCAGCAGCTTCGGACGGGTCTCTGGGGCCAACGTCCTGACTTTC
TRBV21-1,-,-,TRBJ1-4,CASSKDGRIGEKLFF,TGTGCCAGCAGCAAAGATGGGAGGATTGGAGAAAAACTGTTTTTT
TRBV10-3,-,TRBD1,TRBJ1-5,CAISEYTGGNDQPQHF,TGTGCCATCAGTGAGTATACAGGGGGTAACGATCAGCCCCAGCATTTT
TRBV30,few,-,TRBJ2-7,CAWRGAGSYEQYF,TGTGCCTGGAGAGGAGCGGGCTCCTACGAGCAGTACTTC
TRBV5-8,many,-,TRBJ2-3,CASSLETLAHTQYF,TGTGCCAGCAGCTTGGAGACCCTAGCGCATACGCAGTATTTT
TRBV11-2,few,-,TRBJ2-2,CASSLNSANTGELFF,TGTGCCAGCAGCTTAAACAGCGCGAACACCGGGGAGCTGTTTTTT
TRBV5-1,-,-,TRBJ1-3,CASSYGLPSPSLSGNTIYF,TGCGCCAGCAGCTATGGGCTACCTTCACCCTCTCTCTCTGGAAACACCATATATTTT
TRBV6-2/TRBV6-3,many,TRBD1,TRBJ2-7,CASSPPRDRGGSYEQYF,TGTGCCAGCAGTCCCCCCCGGGACAGGGGAGGTTCCTACGAGCAGTACTTC
TRBV5-1,few,-,TRBJ1-1,CASSPDNVGTEAFF,TGCGCCAGCAGCCCAGACAATGTGGGTACTGAAGCTTTCTTT
TRBV5-1,-,-,TRBJ2-5,CASSPGASGAPYQETQYF,TGCGCCAGCAGCCCGGGGGCTAGCGGAGCCCCGTACCAAGAGACCCAGTACTTC
TRBV4-1,-,TRBD1,TRBJ1-2,CASSQDRNRGNYGYTF,TGCGCCAGCAGCCAAGATCGCAACAGGGGAAACTATGGCTACACCTTC
TRBV12-3/TRBV12-4,-,-,TRBJ2-2,CATQAQGGAGELFF,TGTGCCACCCAAGCACAGGGTGGAGCCGGGGAGCTGTTTTTT
TRBV18,-,TRBD2,TRBJ2-1,CASSPTSEDEQFF,TGTGCCAGCTCACCGACTAGCGAGGATGAGCAGTTCTTC
TRBV5-1,few,-,TRBJ2-3,CASSLQLADTQYF,TGCGCCAGCAGCCTGCAACTAGCAGATACGCAGTATTTT
TRBV3-1,few,-,TRBJ1-6,CASSPTSEPLHF,TGTGCCAGCAGCCCGACATCGGAACCCCTCCACTTT
TRBV9,few,-,TRBJ2-4,CASSVDGFKNIQYF,TGTGCCAGCAGCGTGGACGGCTTCAAAAACATTCAGTACTTC
TRBV20-1,few,-,TRBJ1-3,CSANGAGNTIYF,TGCAGTGCCAACGGTGCTGGAAACACCATATATTTT
TRBV11-3,few,-,TRBJ2-7,CASSLGSARTYEQYF,TGTGCCAGCAGCTTAGGTAGCGCACGTACCTACGAGCAGTACTTC
TRBV4-3,-,-,TRBJ2-1,CASSRSYSSYNEQFF,TGCGCCAGCAGCCGTAGCTACAGCTCCTACAATGAGCAGTTCTTC
TRBV5-6,-,-,TRBJ2-3,CASSWWGLLLSPGTDTQYF,TGTGCCAGCAGCTGGTGGGGGCTCCTATTGAGTCCGGGTACAGATACGCAGTATTTT
TRBV7-2,few,-,TRBJ2-5,CASSLVSSQETQYF,TGTGCCAGCAGCTTAGTAAGCTCCCAAGAGACCCAGTACTTC
TRBV7-9,-,-,TRBJ2-3,CASSLDPQAVWDTQYF,TGTGCCAGCAGCTTAGACCCACAGGCCGTGTGGGATACGCAGTATTTT
TRBV5-1,few,-,TRBJ2-7,CASSSVQASYEQYF,TGCGCCAGCAGTTCGGTACAGGCATCCTACGAGCAGTACTTC
TRBV3-1,few,-,TRBJ1-2,CASSQEGGFRGYTF,TGTGCCAGCAGCCAAGAGGGGGGTTTTCGTGGCTACACCTTC
TRBV20-1,few,TRBD1,TRBJ2-5,CSAAPGQGVQETQYF,TGCAGTGCTGCCCCAGGACAGGGGGTCCAAGAGACCCAGTACTTC
TRBV12-3/TRBV12-4,many,TRBD1,TRBJ2-5,CASSPGTGKTEETQYF,TGTGCCAGCAGTCCGGGGACAGGGAAGACGGAGGAGACCCAGTACTTC
TRBV10-2,-,TRBD1,TRBJ1-1,CASSRQGRARSLSLF,TGCGCCAGCAGCAGACAGGGAAGGGCCCGTTCCCTTTCTCTCTTT
TRBV4-2,many,-,TRBJ2-5,CASSQSVAETQYF,TGTGCCAGCAGCCAGAGTGTTGCGGAGACCCAGTACTTC
TRBV5-1,-,-,TRBJ1-1,CASSLTQGRVVAEAFF,TGCGCCAGCAGCTTAACGCAGGGGCGGGTTGTAGCTGAAGCTTTCTTT